This T cell receptor (beta chain) was captured by sequencing in a study of blood T cell repertoires in COVID-19. Study as a whole: Nucleic acid was either cDNA or gDNA, and it came from T cells, B-cell-depleted T cells, or PBMCs.

From germline, CDR1 is SGHVS and CDR2 FNYEAQ. There are 16 residues in the CDR3. The V end lost 5 bases, the J end lost 1 base, and 16 bases lay between the germline ends. Repertoires were generated with immunoSEQ multiplex PCR, while TCRdb's copy carries only in-frame clones and drops some. The sample lists about 80,000 clones, 80% to 85% occurring once. The chain recombines TRBV7-6 with TRBJ2-3, with D perhaps TRBD2 (6 bases). The sequenced sample was peripheral blood. The clonotype was recovered from a woman between 70 and 85 years old with acute or convalescent COVID-19. CDR3 region: CASSAPAGTGTDTQYF. The CDR3 nucleotides are TGTGCCAGCAGCGCCCCTGCCGGGACTGGCACAGATACGCAGTATTTT.